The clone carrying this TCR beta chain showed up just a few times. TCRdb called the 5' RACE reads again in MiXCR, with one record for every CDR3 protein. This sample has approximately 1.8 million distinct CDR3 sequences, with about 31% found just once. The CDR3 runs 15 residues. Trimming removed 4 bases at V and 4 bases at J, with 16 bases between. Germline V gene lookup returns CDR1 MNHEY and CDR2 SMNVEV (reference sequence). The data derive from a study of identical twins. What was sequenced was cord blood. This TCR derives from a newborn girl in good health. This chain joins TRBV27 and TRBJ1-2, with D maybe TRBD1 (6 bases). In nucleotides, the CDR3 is TGTGCCAGCAGTTGGTCGGCAGGGACACCCTATGGCTACACCTTC. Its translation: CASSWSAGTPYGYTF.